One sample yielded the 32 T cell receptor beta chains listed below, sequenced in a study of early T cells in non-severe SARS-CoV-2 infection. TCRdb passed the 5' RACE reads through MiXCR, listing each CDR3 protein once. Of about 24,000 distinct CDR3 sequences listed, about 4.6% are singletons. Sequences were obtained from whole blood. The receptors shown here come from an adult who was a healthcare worker with PCR-confirmed SARS-CoV-2 infection or an uninfected control (not recorded which).

This clonotype was detected only a few times. The chain uses TRBV20-1 and TRBJ2-1; 8 positions agree with TRBD2. In germline, CDR1 is DFQATT, CDR2 SNEGSKA (reference sequence). CDR3 length equals 15 residues. V lost 3 bases to trimming and J lost 8 bases; unmatched junction nucleotides: 12. This CDR3 reads CSARRGAPGADEQFF. The CDR3 nucleotides are TGCAGTGCTAGGCGGGGGGCGCCGGGAGCTGATGAGCAGTTCTTC.

This clonotype was detected many times. The genes are TRBV7-6 and TRBJ1-2, with TRBD1 matching 10 bases. V lost 3 bases to trimming and J lost 8 bases; unmatched junction nucleotides: 6. The CDR3 length is 14 residues. The germline V gene has CDR1 SGHVS and CDR2 FNYEAQ. CDR3 in amino acids: CASSFSRQGAGYTF. CDR3 sequence (DNA): TGTGCCAGCAGCTTTAGCAGACAGGGGGCAGGCTACACCTTC.

Many counts were recorded for this clonotype. The chain joins TRBV12-3 or TRBV12-4 to TRBJ1-2; D is perhaps TRBD1 (5 bases). The CDR3 has 12 amino acids. Trimming shortened V by 4 bases and J by 7 bases, and 10 bases separated the two germline ends. The CDR3 reads CASSYRDGGYTF. In DNA form, the CDR3 reads TGTGCCAGCAGTTACCGGGACGGTGGCTACACCTTC.

This clonotype was picked up many times. The chain couples TRBV9 to TRBJ2-1; 9 nucleotides align to TRBD1. This CDR3 has 15 residues. With 0 bases clipped from V and 6 bases from J, the junction kept 4 bases outside the gene matches. Looked up from germline, CDR1 is SGDLS and CDR2 is YYNGEE. The CDR3 protein is CASSVVQGASNEQFF. The CDR3, as DNA: TGTGCCAGCAGCGTAGTACAGGGGGCGAGCAATGAGCAGTTCTTC.

This clonotype has ten or more counts. The rearrangement joins TRBV15 to TRBJ2-4, with D possibly called TRBD1 or TRBD2 (5 bases each). The V gene lost 0 bases and the J gene lost 5 bases, with 17 bases spanning the gap. In germline, CDR1 is LNHNV, CDR2 YYDKDF (reference sequence). The CDR3 has 17 residues. In DNA, the CDR3 is TGTGCCACCAGCAGAGATCTCGTCCGGCAGGGAGAAAACATTCAGTACTTC. This gives the protein CATSRDLVRQGENIQYF.

This clonotype was found many times. This chain connects TRBV14 to TRBJ1-3; D is undetermined. This CDR3 region has 13 residues. V was pared by 0 bases and J by 4 bases, with 4 bases between. Per the germline V gene, CDR1 is SGHDN and CDR2 is FVKESK. CDR3: CASSQERGNTIYF. Here the CDR3 DNA reads TGTGCCAGCAGCCAAGAGAGGGGAAACACCATATATTTT. Variable domain in full (rest from reference TRBV14 and TRBJ1-3): EAGVTQFPSHSVIEKGQTVTLRCDPISGHDNLYWYRRVMGKEIKFLLHFVKESKQDESGMPNNRFLAERTGGTYSTLKVQPAELEDSGVYFCASSQERGNTIYFGEGSWLTVV.

The table lists this clonotype with many counts. The chain carries TRBV29-1 and TRBJ2-7, with 15 bases aligning to TRBD2. From germline, CDR1 is SQVTM and CDR2 ANQGSEA. Losses at the gene ends were 7 bases for V and 1 base for J; bases not matched to a gene: 2. The CDR3 length is 14 residues. In DNA, the CDR3 is TGCAGCGGCGGGACTAGCGGGAGGTCCTACGAGCAGTACTTC. Amino acid sequence: CSGGTSGRSYEQYF.

This clonotype was picked up many times. The chain is built from TRBV19 and TRBJ2-3; D is perhaps TRBD2 (6 bases). Germline V CDR1 and CDR2: LNHDA, SQIVND (reference sequence). Trimming left V 8 bases short and J 2 bases short, with 17 bases between. This CDR3 region has 15 residues. Written as DNA, the CDR3 is TGTGCCAGTGCTCGGGACTGGAGATACACAGATACGCAGTATTTT. Its translation is CASARDWRYTDTQYF.

This clonotype was counted at least ten times. This sequence joins TRBV6-5 and TRBJ2-1; 12 nucleotides agree with TRBD2. Per germline, CDR1 MNHEY and CDR2 SVGAGI. This CDR3 contains 13 residues. Trimming removed 6 bases from V and 6 bases from J; junction bases left unmatched: 0. CDR3 sequence reads: CASRTSGSNEQFF. The CDR3 bases are TGTGCCAGCAGGACTAGCGGGAGCAATGAGCAGTTCTTC.

This clonotype has at least ten counts. The chain couples TRBV14 to TRBJ2-7; D call uncertain. Germline lookup yields CDR1 SGHDN and CDR2 FVKESK. Trimming stripped 4 bases from V and 2 bases from J, with 12 bases between. CDR3 length: 14 amino acids. The CDR3 coding sequence is TGTGCCAGCAGCCCTTCCGGGCCGCCCTACGAGCAGTACTTC. Residues: CASSPSGPPYEQYF.

This clonotype was seen many times. This chain connects TRBV13 to TRBJ2-5, with D possibly being TRBD2 (6 bases). Looked up from germline, CDR1 is PRHDT and CDR2 is FYEKMQ (reference sequence). The V and J ends lost 0 bases and 0 bases respectively, with 8 bases between them. The CDR3 is 15 amino acids. The DNA for the CDR3 is TGTGCCAGCAGCTTAGGGGGGGACTACCAAGAGACCCAGTACTTC. This codes for CASSLGGDYQETQYF.

This clonotype was found many times. The rearrangement joins TRBV5-6 to TRBJ2-1, with TRBD2 matching over 7 bases. V dropped 0 bases and J dropped 0; count of bases not matched to a gene: 6. The CDR3 consists of 17 residues. Per the germline V gene, CDR1 is SGHDT and CDR2 is YYEEEE. The CDR3 DNA reads as TGTGCCAGCAGCTTGGCCCCCAGCGGGGACTCCTACAATGAGCAGTTCTTC. Protein sequence: CASSLAPSGDSYNEQFF.

This clonotype showed up many times. This chain uses TRBV3-1 with TRBJ2-4; 7 bases are shared with TRBD1. The CDR3 covers 15 residues. V shed 4 bases and J 4 bases; nucleotides not matched to a gene: 7. Germline assignment: CDR1 LGHDT and CDR2 YNNKEL (reference sequence). The CDR3 DNA sequence: TGTGCCAGCAGCCTTCCGGGACAGATGAAAAACATTCAGTACTTC. This gives the protein CASSLPGQMKNIQYF.

This clonotype was recorded at least ten times. This CDR3 reads CASSSQTGAEAFF. The CDR3 nucleotides are TGTGCCAGCAGCTCGCAGACCGGGGCTGAAGCTTTCTTT. V is TRBV5-4 and J is TRBJ1-1; no clear D gene. Germline CDR1 SGHNT, CDR2 YYREEE (reference sequence). V lost 3 bases and J 6 bases, leaving 12 bases between the germline ends. The length of the CDR3 is 13 residues.

This clonotype was picked up a small number of times. The chain is built from TRBV20-1 and TRBJ2-5; 10 bases fit TRBD2. Germline V lookup: CDR1 DFQATT, CDR2 SNEGSKA (reference sequence). This CDR3 has 15 residues. After removal of 3 bases from V and 4 bases from J, the junction contained 8 bases not matched to a gene. CDR3 protein: CSASRSGRELETQYF. The CDR3 DNA reads as TGCAGTGCTAGTCGGAGCGGGAGGGAGCTAGAGACCCAGTACTTC.

This clonotype was found many times. V is TRBV6-1 and J is TRBJ2-3, with D uncertain. This CDR3 has 14 residues. V was clipped by 2 bases and J by 0 bases, with 6 bases between them. Per germline, CDR1 MNHNS and CDR2 SASEGT. The CDR3 nucleotides are TGTGCCAGCAGTGAATTAGTTAGCACAGATACGCAGTATTTT. It specifies CASSELVSTDTQYF.

In its sample, this clonotype was seen many times. The rearrangement joins TRBV2 to TRBJ1-1; unclear D gene. Germline CDR1 SNHLY, CDR2 FYNNEI. This CDR3 region has 13 residues. V gave up 4 bases and J gave up 3 bases, with 9 bases separating them. CDR3 bases: TGTGCCAGCAGTGTTATGGGGTACACTGAAGCTTTCTTT. Its protein product is CASSVMGYTEAFF.

This clonotype was observed many times. V and J are TRBV7-2 and TRBJ1-2, with D tentatively TRBD1 (5 bases). V lost 4 bases and J lost 9, with 9 bases in between. CDR1 is SGHTA and CDR2 is FQGNSA in the germline V gene. The CDR3 extends over 11 amino acids. CDR3 region: CASSSPGRYTF. The CDR3 DNA is TGTGCCAGCAGCTCGCCAGGGCGCTACACCTTC.

This clonotype occurred many times. The CDR3 nucleotides read TGTGCCACCAGTGGCCCGGGACAGGGTCAGCCCCAGCATTTT. It is translated as CATSGPGQGQPQHF. The genes are TRBV24-1 and TRBJ1-5; 9 nucleotides line up with TRBD1. V gave up 5 bases and J gave up 6 bases; unmatched junction bases: 4. The CDR3 runs to 14 residues. In germline, CDR1 is KGHDR, CDR2 SFDVKD.

Only a few counts were recorded for this clonotype. The chain has TRBV12-3 or TRBV12-4 and TRBJ1-3; the D is unclear. The CDR3 covers 12 residues. V was clipped by 8 bases and J by 3 bases, with 8 bases between them. This CDR3 is CASVESGNTIYF. The CDR3 region has the DNA TGTGCCAGCGTCGAGAGTGGAAACACCATATATTTT.

The sample holds many counts of this clonotype. The V call is TRBV6-6, the J call TRBJ1-1, with no clear D. The V gene's germline CDR1 is MNHNY and CDR2 SVGAGI (reference sequence). This CDR3 has 15 residues. V lost 0 bases and J lost 3, with 11 bases in between. Here the CDR3 DNA reads TGTGCCAGCAGTTACTCAAAGGTCACGGACACTGAAGCTTTCTTT. Its protein product is CASSYSKVTDTEAFF.

This clonotype has at least ten counts. The J gene is TRBJ2-2, the V gene TRBV6-2 or TRBV6-3, with unresolved D. Trimming removed 2 bases from V and 7 bases from J, with 14 bases in between. Per germline, CDR1 MNHEY and CDR2 SVGEGT. The CDR3 covers 15 residues. As DNA, the CDR3 is TGTGCCAGCAGTTACACCAACAACCTCGGCGGGGAGCTGTTTTTT. This encodes CASSYTNNLGGELFF.

This clonotype was counted many times. The V gene is TRBV5-1, the J gene TRBJ1-1; no definite D call. Trimming left V 0 bases short and J 5 bases short, with 17 bases between. In germline, CDR1 is SGHRS, CDR2 YFSETQ. This CDR3 has 16 amino acids. As DNA, the CDR3 is TGCGCCAGCAGCTTGGACTTCCGGACGGATGGAACTGAAGCTTTCTTT. It specifies CASSLDFRTDGTEAFF. The full variable domain, its missing parts supplied by reference TRBV5-1 and TRBJ1-1, is KAGVTQTPRYLIKTRGQQVTLSCSPISGHRSVSWYQQTPGQGLQFLFEYFSETQRNKGNFPGRFSGRQFSNSRSEMNVSTLELGDSALYLCASSLDFRTDGTEAFFGQGTRLTVV.

This clonotype was observed at least ten times. V is TRBV3-1 and J is TRBJ2-1; TRBD2 matches 8 bases. This CDR3 has 12 amino acids. Germline V lookup: CDR1 LGHDT, CDR2 YNNKEL (reference sequence). The CDR3 sequence is CSTSGPFNEQFF. Written as DNA, the CDR3 is TGTTCCACTAGCGGACCATTCAATGAGCAGTTCTTC.

This clonotype was observed once. This may be a read error, as it is one base from a much larger clone. This rearrangement joins TRBV7-3 to TRBJ2-2; a weak D match, TRBD2 (5 bases). The CDR3 length is 16 residues. Per the germline V gene, CDR1 is SGHTA and CDR2 is FQGTGA. The CDR3 loop is CASSSSPRIHTGELLF. The CDR3 bases are TGTGCCAGCAGCTCAAGCCCTAGAATACACACCGGGGAGCTGCTTTTT. The entire variable domain, with the rest obtained from reference TRBV7-3 and TRBJ2-2, is as follows: GAGVSQTPSNKVTEKGKYVELRCDPISGHTALYWYRQSLGQGPEFLIYFQGTGAADDSGLPNDRFFAVRPEGSVSTLKIQRTERGDSAVYLCASSSSPRIHTGELLFGEGSRLTVL.

This clonotype has a count of ten or more. The V call is TRBV5-1, the J call TRBJ2-3; TRBD1 matches 7 bases. Germline V gene data show CDR1 as SGHRS and CDR2 as YFSETQ. V shed 0 bases and J 0 bases; nucleotides not matched to a gene: 4. The CDR3 has 16 residues. As DNA, the CDR3 is TGCGCCAGCAGCTTGGGCAGGGGGTTTAGCACAGATACGCAGTATTTT. It yields the protein CASSLGRGFSTDTQYF. Full variable domain (outside the CDR3, taken from reference TRBV5-1 and TRBJ2-3): KAGVTQTPRYLIKTRGQQVTLSCSPISGHRSVSWYQQTPGQGLQFLFEYFSETQRNKGNFPGRFSGRQFSNSRSEMNVSTLELGDSALYLCASSLGRGFSTDTQYFGPGTRLTVL.

At least ten counts were recorded for this clonotype. J is TRBJ2-1 and V is TRBV9; tentatively, D is TRBD2 (5 bases). Trimming took off 0 bases at V and 0 bases at J, with 19 bases between the two ends. The CDR3 consists of 19 residues. Per germline, CDR1 SGDLS and CDR2 YYNGEE. The CDR3: CASSVAPPLGRSSYNEQFF. The CDR3 DNA reads TGTGCCAGCAGCGTAGCTCCCCCACTAGGAAGGAGCTCCTACAATGAGCAGTTCTTC.

This clonotype was detected ten times or more. This chain uses TRBV18 with TRBJ1-1; no definite D call. The ends were cut back, 3 bases at V and 1 base at J, with 15 bases in the middle. Germline V lookup: CDR1 KGHSH, CDR2 LQKENI. This CDR3 is built from 16 residues. In DNA, the CDR3 is TGTGCCAGCTCACCGGCAGTTAGGCGGCAGAACACTGAAGCTTTCTTT. This translates into CASSPAVRRQNTEAFF.

This clonotype has a single count. This may come from a read error, since a much larger clone is one base off. The gene calls are TRBV7-9 and TRBJ2-3, with no clear D. The DNA end is a closer match to TRBJ1-5, so the J assignment may be wrong. This CDR3 has 14 residues. Germline values: CDR1 SEHNR, CDR2 FQNEAQ (reference sequence). The CDR3 bases are TGTGCCAGCAGCTTCACTAGGTTCACAGATACGCAGCATTTT. It is translated as CASSFTRFTDTQHF.

There are many counts of this clonotype. The chain recombines TRBV11-2 with TRBJ1-3; D not resolved. The CDR3 has 14 residues. The V end lost 5 bases, the J end lost 2 bases, and 10 bases lay between the germline ends. CDR1 and CDR2 from the germline V gene are SGHAT and FQNNGV. The CDR3 DNA sequence: TGTGCCAGCAGCCCGCGAGAGACTGGAAACACCATATATTTT. Residues: CASSPRETGNTIYF.

The table lists this clonotype with many counts. The J gene is TRBJ2-5, the V gene TRBV5-1; maybe TRBD2 (6 bases). The CDR3 sequence is 14 residues long. The V end was cut by 2 bases, the J end by 0 bases, with 8 bases between. Per germline, CDR1 SGHRS and CDR2 YFSETQ. CDR3 bases: TGCGCCAGCAGCTTCGTAGCGGACCAAGAGACCCAGTACTTC. It is translated as CASSFVADQETQYF.

In its sample, this clonotype was seen many times. This chain links TRBV10-1 with TRBJ2-5; D gene unclear. Trimming removed 6 bases at V and 4 bases at J, with 12 bases between. This CDR3 has 13 residues. Germline V CDR1 and CDR2: WNHNN, SYGVQD (reference sequence). In DNA, the CDR3 is TGCGCCAGCAGCGGTAGGATCGGAGAGACCCAGTACTTC. Its translation is CASSGRIGETQYF.